This T cell receptor beta chain came from a study of T cells in Graves' hyperthyroidism and ophthalmopathy (dated by TCRdb to about 2019). With respect to the entire study: Peripheral blood was sampled at the time of initial diagnosis, prior to any treatment. TCR V-J signatures able to tell the groups apart were searched for in a discovery cohort of 90 to 100 patients, of whom more than 40 had Graves' ophthalmopathy and 55 to 65 had stable Graves' hyperthyroidism. An independent validation cohort of around 19 hyperthyroidism patients and more than 15 patients who later progressed to ophthalmopathy tested prospective prediction of ophthalmopathy. The roughly 91 discovery patients were randomly divided into training and test sets at a 7:3 ratio. The study also compared thyroid tissue and blood T-cell repertoires from several Graves' hyperthyroidism patients. Once sampling was done, hyperthyroidism patients were given methimazole at a starting dose of 30 mg daily, whereas ophthalmopathy patients were given high-dose intravenous methylprednisolone. The paper reports TCR Vbeta CDR3 sequencing of approximately 140 peripheral blood samples: around 41 ophthalmopathy, approximately 74 hyperthyroidism and approximately 17 progressor patients.

Stable Graves' hyperthyroidism was defined as no progression to ophthalmopathy during 18 months of follow-up. The hyperthyroidism patients were between 18 and 65 years old and newly diagnosed, with a disease duration of less than 2 months. Patients with uncontrolled infections, other autoimmune diseases, pregnancy or lactation were excluded. Diagnoses relied on clinical symptoms, serum thyroxine and TRAb, thyroid ultrasound and orbital computed tomography. Ficoll-Paque density gradient centrifugation was used to isolate PBMCs from under 11 ml of fresh peripheral blood. Total RNA was extracted using Trizol reagent, and RNA quality was assessed on an Agilent 2100 Bioanalyzer. TCR beta CDR3 regions were amplified from RNA transcripts. For the first round of RT-PCR on the TCR CDR3, the HTBI primer set was used together with the Qiagen OneStep RT-PCR kit. Libraries were constructed in a second round of multiplex PCR, after which size selection and purification were carried out. Paired-end sequencing of the libraries was performed with 100 bp reads on an Illumina HiSeq2000. The paper's processing steps were these. Raw data were processed with SOAPnuke, discarding reads with adapters, uncalled bases, mean Phred below 15, or no exact constant-primer or identifier match. High-quality paired reads were merged using COPE v1.2.5, and each unique nucleotide sequence was defined as a clonotype. MiTCR v1.1 was used to align the clonotypes against IMGT TRBV, TRBD and TRBJ reference segments. The analysis was restricted to V-J combinations with a frequency above 0.0001, which together covered 99.2% of the repertoires. The TCS score was defined as F50 (clonal expansion) divided by E x V (chaos), with BLOSUM62-based TCRdist calculated between CDR3 peptides within each V-J. Welch's t-statistics and random forest reduced roughly 540 V-J features to 13, which were used in a naive Bayes classifier (R e1071). TCRdb passed the public sequencing reads through fastp at Q25 and MiXCR, retaining productive beta sequences. Identical CDR3 proteins give one entry, which carries the most common genes and DNA. These V and J calls rely on TCRdb rather than the paper's analysis. A total of roughly 720,000 distinct CDR3 sequences appear in this sample, around a sixth of them only once. Together, the top ten hold roughly 16% of the sample.

The research as a whole found: In validation, the model predicted progression to ophthalmopathy a median of approximately 6.3 months before onset, with about 70% sensitivity and 72.22% specificity. Ophthalmopathy was separated from stable hyperthyroidism by a 13 V-J signature model, with around 90% sensitivity and about 81% specificity obtained in cross-validation and 80%/75% obtained in testing. Sample size was not statistically predetermined, and blinding of investigators to group allocation was not performed. Blood samples also contained most of the expanded thyroid clonotypes (frequency above 0.001), which suggests that blood repertoires may reflect thyroid immune responses.

For this clonotype: The clone's antigen remains unknown. Within one base of it there is no much larger clone, and no base qualities were kept.

Between the V and J ends, shortened by 8 bases and 8 bases respectively, the junction contains 15 bases. There are 13 amino acids in the CDR3, from cysteine to phenylalanine inclusive. The DNA shown is the 39-base CDR3, in frame from base 1. From a lookup of the germline V gene, CDR1 and CDR2 are SNHLY and FYNNEI. Here the chain combines TRBV2 and TRBJ1-4; confidence is insufficient to name the D gene. Sequenced input: blood. The sequence derives from a man aged 50-59 years with Graves' hyperthyroidism. The DNA sequence reads TGTGCCAGCCAAACAGATCTTGACGAAAAACTGTTTTTT. Translation gives CASQTDLDEKLFF. Joined to the reference TRBV2 and TRBJ1-4 proteins, this CDR3 gives the full variable domain: EPEVTQTPSHQVTQMGQEVILRCVPISNHLYFYWYRQILGQKVEFLVSFYNNEISEKSEIFDDQFSVERPDGSNFTLKIRSTKLEDSAMYFCASQTDLDEKLFFGSGTQLSVL.